This TCR beta chain was found in a study of cytomegalovirus exposure and HLA in healthy donors. The PCR ran on 60 Vbeta and 13 Jbeta primers. Profiling relied on immunoSEQ multiplex PCR, and the TCRdb table lists in-frame clones only, not all of them. This table has under 150,000 clones, over 60% appearing once. Nominal health characterized the donors when sampled, though unrecorded immune exposures were likely. Study observations and caveats: Data from an earlier analysis indicated that most TCR beta V segments were productive either about 90% or about 30% of the time. Reports showed the classifier diagnosing cytomegalovirus status with high specificity and sensitivity. In a later analysis, HLA-associated TCR beta chains were more clonally expanded than equally common others.

The CDR3 runs to 18 residues. CDR1 and CDR2 from the germline V gene are SGHTA and FQGNSA. J gave up 0 bases and V 2 bases, and 6 bases lay outside the gene matches. This clone showed up just once. Its antigen remains unknown. Sequencing was done on a sample of PBMCs. This chain uses TRBV7-2 with TRBJ2-6; 8 bases fit TRBD1. The source is a man aged 35 to 55 in good health and CMV-seropositive. CDR3 bases: TGTGCCAGCAGCTTAAGGACAGGGATCCGCTCTGGGGCCAACGTCCTGACTTTC. Its protein is CASSLRTGIRSGANVLTF. The entire variable domain, with the rest obtained from reference TRBV7-2 and TRBJ2-6, is as follows: GAGVSQSPSNKVTEKGKDVELRCDPISGHTALYWYRQSLGQGLEFLIYFQGNSAPDKSGLPSDRFSAERTGGSVSTLTIQRTQQEDSAVYLCASSLRTGIRSGANVLTFGAGSRLTVL.